A single sample gave rise to the 14 T cell receptor beta chains below, sequenced in a study of Ad26.COV2.S vaccination and SARS-CoV-2 variants. The treatment was: about 20 received Ad26.COV2.S at low or high dose, single or two shots; roughly 5 received placebo; per-sample allocation not given. Sampling was done on day 63 after the first vaccine or placebo injection. The method was immunoSEQ multiplex PCR; TCRdb's version includes in-frame clones alone and lacks a portion of them. The table lists about half a million clones, about 88% of them singletons. Sample: peripheral blood, taken in a trial of Ad26.COV2.S vaccine versus placebo. The source is a person between 18 and 65 years old who received the Ad26.COV2.S COVID-19 vaccine or a placebo.

The chain combines TRBV5-1 with TRBJ2-5; weak D call: TRBD2 (5 bases). V lost 0 bases and J 5 bases, leaving 20 bases between the germline ends. Germline CDR1 SGHRS, CDR2 YFSETQ. The CDR3 loop spans 17 amino acids. The CDR3: CASSLARRTPTGETQYF. Written as DNA, the CDR3 is TGCGCCAGCAGCTTGGCCCGCAGGACTCCGACGGGGGAGACCCAGTACTTC. Using reference TRBV5-1 and TRBJ2-5 for the parts outside the CDR3, the full variable domain is KAGVTQTPRYLIKTRGQQVTLSCSPISGHRSVSWYQQTPGQGLQFLFEYFSETQRNKGNFPGRFSGRQFSNSRSEMNVSTLELGDSALYLCASSLARRTPTGETQYFGPGTRLLVL.

The count of this clone is one. The chain uses TRBV7-6 and TRBJ1-4; the D gene is possibly TRBD1 (5 bases). V was pared by 4 bases and J by 5 bases, with 11 bases between. The CDR3 spans 14 residues. Germline values: CDR1 SGHVS, CDR2 FNYEAQ. CDR3 nucleotide sequence: TGTGCCAGCAGCTACCGGGACGGGAATGAAAAACTGTTTTTT. Encoded protein: CASSYRDGNEKLFF.

This rearrangement joins TRBV5-1 to TRBJ2-3; tentatively, D is TRBD2 (6 bases). Germline CDR1 SGHRS, CDR2 YFSETQ. The length of the CDR3 is 13 residues. The V end lost 5 bases, the J end lost 8 bases, and 15 bases lay between the germline ends. CDR3 coding DNA: TGCGCCAGCAGGGCGGATAGACTAGGTACGCAGTATTTT. Translation gives CASRADRLGTQYF.

The chain uses TRBV7-6 and TRBJ2-7, with D perhaps matching TRBD2 (6 bases). CDR1 and CDR2 from the germline V gene are SGHVS and FNYEAQ. The CDR3 loop spans 12 amino acids. Deletions cut 5 bases from V and 2 bases from J, with 7 bases between. The CDR3 sequence is CASSGGTYEQYF. The CDR3 nucleotides read TGTGCCAGCAGCGGGGGGACCTACGAGCAGTACTTC. The full variable domain, completed using reference TRBV7-6 and TRBJ2-7, is GAGVSQSPRYKVTKRGQDVALRCDPISGHVSLYWYRQALGQGPEFLTYFNYEAQQDKSGLPNDRFSAERPEGSISTLTIQRTEQRDSAMYRCASSGGTYEQYFGPGTRLTVT.

CDR3 amino acids: CSARLAGAPEQYF. CDR3 DNA sequence: TGCAGCGCCCGACTAGCGGGAGCTCCCGAGCAGTACTTC. The J gene is TRBJ2-7, the V gene TRBV29-1; 12 bases map to TRBD2. The CDR3 contains 13 residues. The V gene's germline CDR1 is SQVTM and CDR2 ANQGSEA. J lost 6 bases, V lost 7 bases, and 7 bases had no gene match.

The J gene is TRBJ1-6, the V gene TRBV6-6; D might be TRBD1 (5 bases). Looked up from germline, CDR1 is MNHNY and CDR2 is SVGAGI (reference sequence). V was pared by 2 bases and J by 4 bases, with 9 bases between. This CDR3 has 15 residues. DNA for the CDR3: TGTGCCAGCAGTTACCGACAGAATTATAATTCACCCCTCCACTTT. Residues: CASSYRQNYNSPLHF.

The gene calls are TRBV7-2 and TRBJ2-5, with D possibly TRBD2 on 6 matching bases. Germline V gene sequence: CDR1 SGHTA, CDR2 FQGNSA. Trimming took 4 bases from V and 9 from J, leaving 18 bases between them. CDR3 length equals 14 residues. The CDR3, as DNA: TGTGCCAGCAGCTCGGGACTCCCCCGGGGGTCCCAGTACTTC. This translates into CASSSGLPRGSQYF.

The chain uses TRBV10-1 and TRBJ2-5; D possibly corresponds to TRBD1 (5 bases). Germline V CDR1 and CDR2: WNHNN, SYGVQD (reference sequence). Trimming stripped 2 bases from V and 5 bases from J, with 12 bases between. The CDR3 extends over 14 amino acids. The CDR3 DNA is TGCGCCAGCAGTGAGGGGGCCGGCGTGGAGACCCAGTACTTC. It encodes CASSEGAGVETQYF.

This sequence joins TRBV10-3 and TRBJ2-5; TRBD2 agrees at 7 bases. Germline V gene data show CDR1 as ENHRY and CDR2 as SYGVKD. The CDR3 covers 14 residues. With 3 bases clipped from V and 2 bases from J, the junction kept 3 bases outside the gene matches. In DNA form, the CDR3 reads TGTGCCATCAGTGATTTGGGGGGGCAAGAGACCCAGTACTTC. Translated, it gives CAISDLGGQETQYF.

The chain links TRBV7-6 to TRBJ2-7; the match to TRBD1 covers 8 bases. V lost 1 base to trimming and J lost 1 base; unmatched junction nucleotides: 3. The CDR3 sequence is 15 residues long. Germline values: CDR1 SGHVS, CDR2 FNYEAQ. CDR3 DNA: TGTGCCAGCAGCTTAGGGACAGGGCCTTCCTACGAGCAGTACTTC. This translates into CASSLGTGPSYEQYF.

This clone appeared a few times. The CDR3 is CASSLGSRDYNQPQHF. The CDR3 nucleotides read TGTGCCAGCAGCTTAGGGTCAAGGGACTACAATCAGCCCCAGCATTTT. V usage is TRBV7-9 and J usage is TRBJ1-5; a weak D match, TRBD1 (5 bases). CDR3 length equals 16 residues. Trimming removed 1 base from V and 3 bases from J, with 13 bases in between. In germline, CDR1 is SEHNR, CDR2 FQNEAQ (reference sequence). The variable domain in full, completed from reference TRBV7-9 and TRBJ1-5, reads DTGVSQNPRHKITKRGQNVTFRCDPISEHNRLYWYRQTLGQGPEFLTYFQNEAQLEKSRLLSDRFSAERPKGSFSTLEIQRTEQGDSAMYLCASSLGSRDYNQPQHFGDGTRLSIL.

This clone showed up just a few times. The junction shows a germline mismatch at one end, possibly a read error. The chain joins TRBV2 to TRBJ2-7, with 8 positions matching TRBD2. The length of the CDR3 is 15 residues. Germline lookup yields CDR1 SNHLY and CDR2 FYNNEI. As DNA, the CDR3 is TGTGCCAGCAGAGAAGACACTAGCGGTCCCTACGAGCAGTACTTC. This sequence encodes CASREDTSGPYEQYF.

The chain joins TRBV10-1 to TRBJ1-1; D is unclear. Between the trimmed V and J ends, which lost 3 bases and 2 bases, there was a span of 10 bases. The CDR3 covers 14 residues. Germline assignment: CDR1 WNHNN and CDR2 SYGVQD (reference sequence). CDR3 coding DNA: TGCGCCAGCAGTGATGCCAGACCCAACACTGAAGCTTTCTTT. Translated: CASSDARPNTEAFF.

The chain recombines TRBV4-2 with TRBJ2-7; tentative D call: TRBD1 (5 bases). The CDR3 extends over 15 amino acids. Germline V gene sequence: CDR1 LGHNA, CDR2 YNFKEQ. V lost 3 bases to trimming and J lost 2 bases, with 14 bases between them. CDR3 nucleotides: TGTGCCAGCAGCCACATAGGGGTCCCGCCCTACGAGCAGTACTTC. Its protein product is CASSHIGVPPYEQYF.